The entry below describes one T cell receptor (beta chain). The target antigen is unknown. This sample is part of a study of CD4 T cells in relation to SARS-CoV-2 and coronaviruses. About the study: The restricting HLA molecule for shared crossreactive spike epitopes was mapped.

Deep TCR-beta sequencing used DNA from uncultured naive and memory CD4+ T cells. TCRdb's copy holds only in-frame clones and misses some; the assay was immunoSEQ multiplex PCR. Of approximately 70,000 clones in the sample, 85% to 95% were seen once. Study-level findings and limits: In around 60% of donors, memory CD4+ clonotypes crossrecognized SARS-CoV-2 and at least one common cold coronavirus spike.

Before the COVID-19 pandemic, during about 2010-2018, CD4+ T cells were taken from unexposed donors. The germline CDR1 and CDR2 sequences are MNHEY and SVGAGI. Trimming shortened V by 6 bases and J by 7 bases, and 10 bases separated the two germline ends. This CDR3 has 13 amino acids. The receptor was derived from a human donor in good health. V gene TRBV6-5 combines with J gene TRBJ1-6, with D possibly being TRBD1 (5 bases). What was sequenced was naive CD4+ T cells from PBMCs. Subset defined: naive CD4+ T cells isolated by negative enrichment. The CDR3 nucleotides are TGTGCCAGCAGCAACCGGGGGAATTCACCCCTCCACTTT. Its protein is CASSNRGNSPLHF.